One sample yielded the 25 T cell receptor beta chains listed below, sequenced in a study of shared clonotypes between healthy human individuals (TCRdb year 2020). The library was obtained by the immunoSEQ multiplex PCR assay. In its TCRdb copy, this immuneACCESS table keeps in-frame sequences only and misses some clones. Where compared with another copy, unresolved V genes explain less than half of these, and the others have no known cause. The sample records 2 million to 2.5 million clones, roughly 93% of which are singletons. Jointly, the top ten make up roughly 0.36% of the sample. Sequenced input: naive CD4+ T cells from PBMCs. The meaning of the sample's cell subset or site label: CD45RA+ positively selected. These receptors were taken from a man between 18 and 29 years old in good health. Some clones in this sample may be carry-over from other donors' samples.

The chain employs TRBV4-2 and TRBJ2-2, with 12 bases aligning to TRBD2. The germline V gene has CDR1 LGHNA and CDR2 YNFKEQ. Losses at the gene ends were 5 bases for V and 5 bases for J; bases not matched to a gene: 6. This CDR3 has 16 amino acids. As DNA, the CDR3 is TGTGCCAGCAGCTCACGACTAGCGGGAGTTACCGGGGAGCTGTTTTTT. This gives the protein CASSSRLAGVTGELFF.

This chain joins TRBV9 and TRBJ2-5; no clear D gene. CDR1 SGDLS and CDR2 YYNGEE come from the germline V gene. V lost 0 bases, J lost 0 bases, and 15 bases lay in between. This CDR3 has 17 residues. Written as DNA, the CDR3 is TGTGCCAGCAGCGTAGGGGTATCCTACCAGTACCAAGAGACCCAGTACTTC. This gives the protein CASSVGVSYQYQETQYF.

For the CDR3, the DNA is TGTGCCAGCAGCCTAAAGACTAGCGGGTACAATGAGCAGTTCTTC. It is translated as CASSLKTSGYNEQFF. The chain uses TRBV7-9 and TRBJ2-1; TRBD2 agrees at 10 bases. Losses at the gene ends were 5 bases for V and 4 bases for J; bases not matched to a gene: 5. The germline V gene has CDR1 SEHNR and CDR2 FQNEAQ (reference sequence). CDR3 length: 15 residues.

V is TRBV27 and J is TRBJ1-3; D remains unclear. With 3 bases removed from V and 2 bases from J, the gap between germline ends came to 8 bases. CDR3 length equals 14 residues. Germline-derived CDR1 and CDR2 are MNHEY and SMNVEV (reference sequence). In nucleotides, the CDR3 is TGTGCCAGCAGTTTGGTAGGGACTGGAAACACCATATATTTT. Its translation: CASSLVGTGNTIYF.

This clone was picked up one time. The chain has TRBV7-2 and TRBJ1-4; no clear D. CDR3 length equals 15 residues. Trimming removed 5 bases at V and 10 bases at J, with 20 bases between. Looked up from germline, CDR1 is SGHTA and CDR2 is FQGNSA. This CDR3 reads CASSGTVGASGKLFF. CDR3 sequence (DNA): TGTGCCAGCAGCGGAACCGTCGGCGCGTCCGGAAAACTGTTTTTT.

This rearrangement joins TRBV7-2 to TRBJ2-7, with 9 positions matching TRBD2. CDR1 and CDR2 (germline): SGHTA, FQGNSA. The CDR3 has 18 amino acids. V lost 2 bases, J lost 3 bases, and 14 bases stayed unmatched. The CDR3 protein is CASSLITSGHRGLYEQYF. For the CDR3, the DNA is TGTGCCAGCAGCTTAATCACTAGCGGGCACCGGGGCCTCTACGAGCAGTACTTC. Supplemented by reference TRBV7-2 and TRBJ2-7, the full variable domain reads GAGVSQSPSNKVTEKGKDVELRCDPISGHTALYWYRQSLGQGLEFLIYFQGNSAPDKSGLPSDRFSAERTGGSVSTLTIQRTQQEDSAVYLCASSLITSGHRGLYEQYFGPGTRLTVT.

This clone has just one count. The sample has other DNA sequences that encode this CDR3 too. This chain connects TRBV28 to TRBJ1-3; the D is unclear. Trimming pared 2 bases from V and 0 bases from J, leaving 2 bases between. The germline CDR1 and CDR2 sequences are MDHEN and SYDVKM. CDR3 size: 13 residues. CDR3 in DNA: TGTGCCAGCAGTTTACCCTCTGGAAACACCATATATTTT. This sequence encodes CASSLPSGNTIYF.

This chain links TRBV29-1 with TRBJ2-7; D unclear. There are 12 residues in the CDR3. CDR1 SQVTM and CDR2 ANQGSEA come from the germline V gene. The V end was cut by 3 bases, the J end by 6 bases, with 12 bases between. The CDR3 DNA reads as TGCAGCGTTGATACCGAAGCTACCGAGCAGTACTTC. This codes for CSVDTEATEQYF.

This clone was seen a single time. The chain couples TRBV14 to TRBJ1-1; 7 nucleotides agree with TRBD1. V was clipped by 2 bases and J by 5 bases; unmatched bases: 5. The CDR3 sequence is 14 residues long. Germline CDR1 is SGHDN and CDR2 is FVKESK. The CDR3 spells CASSQIGGRTEAFF. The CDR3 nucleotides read TGTGCCAGCAGCCAAATAGGGGGCCGGACTGAAGCTTTCTTT.

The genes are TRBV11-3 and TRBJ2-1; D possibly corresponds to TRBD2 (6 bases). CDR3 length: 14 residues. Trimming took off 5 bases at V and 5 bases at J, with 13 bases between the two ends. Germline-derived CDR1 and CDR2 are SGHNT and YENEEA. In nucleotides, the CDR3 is TGTGCCAGCAGCGACCGGGACTCGAACAATGAGCAGTTCTTC. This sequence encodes CASSDRDSNNEQFF. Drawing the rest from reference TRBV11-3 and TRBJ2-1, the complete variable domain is EAGVVQSPRYKIIEKKQPVAFWCNPISGHNTLYWYLQNLGQGPELLIRYENEEAVDDSQLPKDRFSAERLKGVDSTLKIQPAELGDSAVYLCASSDRDSNNEQFFGPGTRLTVL.

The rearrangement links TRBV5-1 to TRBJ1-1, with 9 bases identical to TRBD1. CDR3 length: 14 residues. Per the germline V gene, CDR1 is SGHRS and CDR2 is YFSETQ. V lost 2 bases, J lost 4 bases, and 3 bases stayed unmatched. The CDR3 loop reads CASSFQTGGTEAFF. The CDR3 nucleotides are TGCGCCAGCAGCTTTCAGACAGGGGGCACTGAAGCTTTCTTT.

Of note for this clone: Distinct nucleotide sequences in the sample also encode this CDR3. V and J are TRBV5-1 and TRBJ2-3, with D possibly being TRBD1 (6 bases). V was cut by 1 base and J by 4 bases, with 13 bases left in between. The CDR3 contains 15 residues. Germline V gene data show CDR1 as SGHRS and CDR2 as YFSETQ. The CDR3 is CASSLSTGLADTQYF. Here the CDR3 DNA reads TGCGCCAGCAGCTTGTCTACAGGGCTGGCAGATACGCAGTATTTT.

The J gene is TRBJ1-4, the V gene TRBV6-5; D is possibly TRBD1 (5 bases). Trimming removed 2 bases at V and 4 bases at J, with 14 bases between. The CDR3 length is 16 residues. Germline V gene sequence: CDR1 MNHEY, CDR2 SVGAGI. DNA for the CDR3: TGTGCCAGCAGTTACCGTATGCAGGGAAATAATGAAAAACTGTTTTTT. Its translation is CASSYRMQGNNEKLFF.

As DNA, the CDR3 is TGTGCCAGCAGTTACAGGCTAGCGGGATCCAATGAGCAGTTCTTC. Translated, it gives CASSYRLAGSNEQFF. The chain links TRBV6-5 to TRBJ2-1; TRBD2 matches at 9 bases. J lost 6 bases, V lost 2 bases, and 5 bases had no gene match. The CDR3 has 15 residues. Germline lookup yields CDR1 MNHEY and CDR2 SVGAGI.

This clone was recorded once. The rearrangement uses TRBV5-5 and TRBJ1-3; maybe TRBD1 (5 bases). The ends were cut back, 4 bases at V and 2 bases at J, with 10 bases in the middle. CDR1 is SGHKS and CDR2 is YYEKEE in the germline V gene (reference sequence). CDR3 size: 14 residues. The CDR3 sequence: CASSPGGAGNTIYF. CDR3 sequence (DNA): TGTGCCAGCAGCCCCGGAGGGGCTGGAAACACCATATATTTT.

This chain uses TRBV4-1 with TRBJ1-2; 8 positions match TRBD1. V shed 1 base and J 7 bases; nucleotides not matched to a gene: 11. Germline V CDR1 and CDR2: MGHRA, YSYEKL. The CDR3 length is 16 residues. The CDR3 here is CASSQAGRGRGLGYTF. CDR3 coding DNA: TGCGCCAGCAGCCAAGCGGGGAGAGGCAGGGGGCTTGGCTACACCTTC.

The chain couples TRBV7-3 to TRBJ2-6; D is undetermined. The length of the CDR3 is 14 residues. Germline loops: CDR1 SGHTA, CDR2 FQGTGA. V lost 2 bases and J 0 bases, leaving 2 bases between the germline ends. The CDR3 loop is CASSLPSGANVLTF. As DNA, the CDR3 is TGTGCCAGCAGCTTACCCTCTGGGGCCAACGTCCTGACTTTC. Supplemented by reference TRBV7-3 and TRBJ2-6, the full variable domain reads GAGVSQTPSNKVTEKGKYVELRCDPISGHTALYWYRQSLGQGPEFLIYFQGTGAADDSGLPNDRFFAVRPEGSVSTLKIQRTERGDSAVYLCASSLPSGANVLTFGAGSRLTVL.

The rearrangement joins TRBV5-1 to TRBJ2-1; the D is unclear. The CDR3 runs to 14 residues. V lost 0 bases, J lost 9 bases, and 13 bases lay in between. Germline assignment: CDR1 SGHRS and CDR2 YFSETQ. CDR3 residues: CASSLGTPGTEQFF. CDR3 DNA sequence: TGCGCCAGCAGCTTGGGTACTCCGGGTACTGAGCAGTTCTTC.

CDR3 region: CASSYGGGPAKNIQYF. CDR3 sequence (DNA): TGCGCCAGCAGCTACGGAGGTGGCCCTGCCAAAAACATTCAGTACTTC. V usage is TRBV5-1 and J usage is TRBJ2-4; D is possibly TRBD2 (5 bases). The CDR3 has 16 amino acids. The ends were cut back, 3 bases at V and 1 base at J, with 14 bases in the middle. Germline V lookup: CDR1 SGHRS, CDR2 YFSETQ.

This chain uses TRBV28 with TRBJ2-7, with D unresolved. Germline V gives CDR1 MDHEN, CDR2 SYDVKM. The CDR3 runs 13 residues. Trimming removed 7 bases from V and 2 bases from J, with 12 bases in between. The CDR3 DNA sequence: TGTGCCAGCACGATTACCGGTCCCTACGAGCAGTACTTC. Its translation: CASTITGPYEQYF.

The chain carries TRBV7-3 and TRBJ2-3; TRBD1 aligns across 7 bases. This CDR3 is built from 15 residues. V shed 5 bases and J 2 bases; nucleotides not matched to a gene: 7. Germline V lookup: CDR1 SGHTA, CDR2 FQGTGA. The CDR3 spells CASSRDRTTTDTQYF. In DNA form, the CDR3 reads TGTGCCAGCAGCCGGGACAGAACAACCACAGATACGCAGTATTTT.

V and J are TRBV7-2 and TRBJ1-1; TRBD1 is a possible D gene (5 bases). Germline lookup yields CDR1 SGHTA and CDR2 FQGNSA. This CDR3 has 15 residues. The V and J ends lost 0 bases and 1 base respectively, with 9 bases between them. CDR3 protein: CASSLAARENTEAFF. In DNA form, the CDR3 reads TGTGCCAGCAGCTTAGCGGCCAGGGAGAACACTGAAGCTTTCTTT.

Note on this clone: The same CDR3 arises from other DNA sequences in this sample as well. The chain's CDR3 is CASSLEGGSTDTQYF. In DNA, the CDR3 is TGCGCCAGCAGCTTGGAGGGGGGAAGCACAGATACGCAGTATTTT. The rearrangement links TRBV5-1 to TRBJ2-3; D may correspond to TRBD1 or TRBD2 (6 bases each). CDR3 length equals 15 residues. Per germline, CDR1 SGHRS and CDR2 YFSETQ. V dropped 0 bases and J dropped 0 bases, with 8 bases sitting between them.

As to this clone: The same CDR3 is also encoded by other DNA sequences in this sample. The CDR3 nucleotides are TGTGCCAGCAGTGCTCAGGGCTCTGGAAACACCATATATTTT. Translation: CASSAQGSGNTIYF. V and J are TRBV25-1 and TRBJ1-3, with D perhaps matching TRBD1 (5 bases). The CDR3 covers 14 residues. The ends were cut back, 4 bases at V and 0 bases at J, with 7 bases in the middle. The germline gives CDR1 MGHDK, CDR2 SYGVNS.

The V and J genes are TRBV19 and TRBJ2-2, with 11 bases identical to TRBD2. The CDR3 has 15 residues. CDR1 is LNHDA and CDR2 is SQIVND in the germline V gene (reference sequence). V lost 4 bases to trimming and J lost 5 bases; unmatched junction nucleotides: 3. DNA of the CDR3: TGTGCCAGTAGTAGGGCTAGCGGGAGGACCGGGGAGCTGTTTTTT. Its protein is CASSRASGRTGELFF.